These T cell receptor beta chains were read from a single sample in a study of CD8+CD57+ T cells in acquired aplastic anemia. TCRdb passed the reads through MiXCR, listing each CDR3 protein once. The sample holds fewer than 200,000 distinct CDR3 sequences; under 55% are singletons and the top ten take more than 1%. The sample comprised sorted CD4+, CD8+, or CD8+CD57+ T cells (not recorded which) from PBMCs. The source of these receptors is a human donor with aplastic anemia. CDR3s include the opening cysteine and the closing phenylalanine or tryptophan. The order of the fields is V gene, D gene, J gene, clone size, CDR3 protein, CDR3 DNA. A D gene is named only where the DNA matches it firmly. Clone size, where shown, is once, few, many, or a class for clones that have expanded.

TRBV7-6	TRBD1	TRBJ2-1	few	CASRPGTGFAEQFF	TGTGCCAGCAGGCCCGGGACAGGGTTCGCTGAGCAGTTCTTC
TRBV2	TRBD1	TRBJ1-1	.	CASSETGGTKAFF	TGTGCCAGCAGCGAAACAGGGGGCACTAAAGCTTTCTTT
TRBV19	.	TRBJ2-7	many	CASSNHRATYEQYF	TGTGCCAGTAGTAACCACAGGGCAACCTACGAGCAGTACTTC
TRBV10-1	.	TRBJ1-1	.	CASRGRGGMNTEAFF	TGCGCCAGCAGAGGCAGGGGCGGGATGAACACTGAAGCTTTCTTT
TRBV11-2	.	TRBJ2-1	.	CASSLTLARHEQFF	TGTGCCAGCAGCTTAACTCTAGCGAGGCATGAGCAGTTCTTC
TRBV4-1	.	TRBJ1-2	many	CASSQGPEGRTF	TGCGCCAGCAGCCAAGGTCCTGAGGGTCGGACCTTC
TRBV20-1	.	TRBJ2-5	many	CSARSGLQETQYF	TGCAGTGCTAGATCGGGGCTCCAAGAGACCCAGTACTTC
TRBV10-3	TRBD1	TRBJ2-1	.	CAISGTGDTEQFF	TGTGCCATCAGTGGGACAGGGGACACTGAGCAGTTCTTC
TRBV6-1	TRBD1	TRBJ2-4	.	CASSPPPGTGLSKNIQYF	TGTGCCAGCAGCCCCCCTCCAGGGACAGGGTTATCCAAAAACATTCAGTACTTC
TRBV10-1	.	TRBJ1-5	few	CASSESWNQPQHF	TGCGCCAGCAGTGAGTCATGGAATCAGCCCCAGCATTTT
TRBV19	TRBD1	TRBJ1-1	.	CASSATGMENTEAFF	TGTGCCAGTAGTGCGACAGGGATGGAGAACACTGAAGCTTTCTTT
TRBV5-1	.	TRBJ2-7	many	CASSSDDRFGYEQYF	TGCGCCAGCAGCTCGGACGATCGATTTGGCTACGAGCAGTACTTC
TRBV6-5	.	TRBJ2-7	many	CASSLLTGSEQYF	TGTGCCAGCAGTTTATTAACAGGGTCCGAGCAGTACTTC
TRBV27	.	TRBJ1-1	.	CASSPFHEQIGAFF	TGTGCCAGCAGCCCATTCCATGAGCAGATAGGGGCTTTCTTT
TRBV2	TRBD1	TRBJ2-5	.	CASRDRGPGGSETQYF	TGTGCCAGCAGAGACAGGGGTCCGGGTGGCTCGGAGACCCAGTACTTC
TRBV3-1	.	TRBJ2-1	.	CASSQARSPLGEQLF	TGTGCCAGCAGCCAAGCTCGGTCCCCCCTGGGTGAGCAGCTCTTC
TRBV5-1	.	TRBJ2-7	many	CASSLAGTGTYEQYF	TGCGCCAGCAGCTTGGCCGGGACTGGTACCTACGAGCAGTACTTC
TRBV20-1	TRBD1	TRBJ1-2	.	CSARDLGQGAPGYTF	TGCAGTGCTAGAGACTTAGGACAGGGGGCGCCGGGCTACACCTTC
TRBV3-1	.	TRBJ1-3	many	CASSQGRGTGNTIYF	TGTGCCAGCAGCCAAGGGCGAGGGACTGGAAACACCATATATTTT
TRBV7-3	.	TRBJ1-4	many	CASSLIPATNEKLFF	TGTGCCAGCAGCTTAATCCCTGCAACTAATGAAAAACTGTTTTTT
TRBV5-1	TRBD1	TRBJ2-5	.	CASKPTGGGKTQYF	TGCGCCAGCAAACCGACAGGGGGCGGGAAGACCCAGTACTTC
TRBV12-3/TRBV12-4	TRBD1	TRBJ1-1	.	CASRTGGMGTEAFF	TGTGCCAGCCGGACAGGGGGGATGGGCACTGAAGCTTTCTTT
TRBV12-3/TRBV12-4	TRBD2	TRBJ2-7	many	CASREGLARSYEQYF	TGTGCCAGCAGAGAAGGACTAGCCCGCTCCTACGAGCAGTACTTC